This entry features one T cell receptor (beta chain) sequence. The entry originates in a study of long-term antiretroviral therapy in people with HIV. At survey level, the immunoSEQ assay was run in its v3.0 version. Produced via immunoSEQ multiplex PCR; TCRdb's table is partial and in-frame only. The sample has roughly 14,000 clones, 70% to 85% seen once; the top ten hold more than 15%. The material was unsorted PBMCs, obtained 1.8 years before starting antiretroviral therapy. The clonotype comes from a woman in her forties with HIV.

CDR3 coding DNA: TGTGCCAGCAGCGTTGCGCCCGGCAGGTCCTACGAGCAGTACTTC. Its protein product is CASSVAPGRSYEQYF. The chain combines TRBV9 with TRBJ2-7, with unresolved D. CDR1 is SGDLS and CDR2 is YYNGEE in the germline V gene. This CDR3 spans 15 amino acids. V was trimmed by 2 bases and J by 1 base, leaving 13 bases between them.